Reported below is one TCR beta chain. As yet, its antigen is unknown. This entry is derived from a study of graft-versus-host responses after intestinal transplantation. General study results and limits: The marrow of recipients harbored GvH clones, and ileum or blood showed some of them first.

Measured with immunoSEQ multiplex PCR; TCRdb has only the in-frame clones, and not every one. This table holds approximately 79,000 clones, roughly four fifths found once. Trimming pared 2 bases from V and 8 bases from J, leaving 15 bases between. CDR1 and CDR2 from the germline V gene are SGHTA and FQGNSA. This CDR3 is built from 14 residues. The chain couples TRBV7-2 to TRBJ1-1; D not certain. This TCR was recovered from a human donor who received an intestinal transplant. The specimen was unstimulated CD4+ T cells sorted from spleen or lymph node cells, collected before intestinal transplant. CDR3 region: CASSLRVGWPEAFF. CDR3 bases: TGTGCCAGCAGCTTACGGGTCGGGTGGCCCGAAGCTTTCTTT.